In its sample, the clone carrying this T cell receptor beta chain was seen once. Its antigen is as yet unknown. The sample comes from a study of Ad26.COV2.S vaccination and SARS-CoV-2 variants. Study-level points and caveats: Vaccine recipients showed a spike-specific TCR breadth that was higher than in placebo recipients.

Indicated treatment: roughly 19 received Ad26.COV2.S at low or high dose, single or two shots; 5 received placebo; per-sample allocation not given. It was on day 63 after the first vaccine or placebo injection that samples were taken. Germline V gene lookup returns CDR1 SNHLY and CDR2 FYNNEI. The V gene lost 3 bases and the J gene lost 4 bases, with 10 bases spanning the gap. CDR3 length: 14 amino acids. Generated by immunoSEQ multiplex PCR, the TCRdb table keeps only in-frame clones and is missing some. The sample holds about 400,000 clones, about 83% seen once. The rearrangement links TRBV2 to TRBJ1-5; D remains ambiguous. This clonotype was sampled from a person between 18 and 60 years old who received the Ad26.COV2.S COVID-19 vaccine or a placebo. Specimen: peripheral blood, collected in a trial of Ad26.COV2.S vaccine versus placebo. The CDR3 here is CASSDRGLNQPQHF. The CDR3 DNA is TGTGCCAGCAGTGATAGAGGACTGAATCAGCCCCAGCATTTT.